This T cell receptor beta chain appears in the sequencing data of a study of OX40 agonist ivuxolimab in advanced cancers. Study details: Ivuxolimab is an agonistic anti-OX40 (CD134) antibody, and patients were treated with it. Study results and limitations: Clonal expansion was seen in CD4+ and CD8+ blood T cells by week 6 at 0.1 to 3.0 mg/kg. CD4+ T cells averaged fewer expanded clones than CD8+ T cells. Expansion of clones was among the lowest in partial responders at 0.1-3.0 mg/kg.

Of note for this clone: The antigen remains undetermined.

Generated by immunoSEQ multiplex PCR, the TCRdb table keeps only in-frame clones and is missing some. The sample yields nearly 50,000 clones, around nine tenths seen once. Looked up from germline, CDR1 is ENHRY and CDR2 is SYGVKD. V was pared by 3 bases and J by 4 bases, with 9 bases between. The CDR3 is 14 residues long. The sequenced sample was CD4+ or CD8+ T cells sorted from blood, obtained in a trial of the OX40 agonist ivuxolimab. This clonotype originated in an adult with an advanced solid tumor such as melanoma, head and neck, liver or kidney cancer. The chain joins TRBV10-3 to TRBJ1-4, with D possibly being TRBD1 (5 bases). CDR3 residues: CAISERGVNEKLFF. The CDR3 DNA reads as TGTGCCATCAGTGAAAGGGGTGTTAATGAAAAACTGTTTTTT.